These 21 T cell receptor beta chains originate from one sample sequenced in a study of memory CD4+ T cells and cytomegalovirus serostatus. The sort gate was single viable CD3+CD4+CD8-CD45RO+ cells for memory CD4+ T cells. Repertoires were generated with immunoSEQ multiplex PCR, while TCRdb's copy carries only in-frame clones and drops some. Of around 61,000 clones listed, 82% are singletons. The sample comprised memory CD4+ T cells from blood. These receptors were taken from an adult in good health and CMV-seronegative.

V usage is TRBV18 and J usage is TRBJ2-7, with no clear D. Trimming cost V 1 base and J 7 bases, with 8 bases left between them. CDR1 and CDR2 from the germline V gene are KGHSH and LQKENI. The CDR3 covers 12 residues. The CDR3 nucleotides read TGTGCCAGCTCACCACGTCTAGGTGAGCAGTACTTC. This codes for CASSPRLGEQYF.

This rearrangement joins TRBV6-5 to TRBJ1-4; D possibly corresponds to TRBD1 (5 bases). The CDR3 is 15 residues long. Deletions cut 0 bases from V and 8 bases from J, with 13 bases between. The germline gives CDR1 MNHEY, CDR2 SVGAGI. Here the CDR3 DNA reads TGTGCCAGCAGTTACTCTGGGGGAGTTTCGGAAAAACTGTTTTTT. Translating gives CASSYSGGVSEKLFF.

This chain joins TRBV12-5 and TRBJ2-1, with 7 bases that match TRBD2. The V gene's germline CDR1 is LGHNT and CDR2 FRNRAP. The CDR3 is 15 residues long. With 7 bases clipped from V and 1 base from J, the junction kept 7 bases outside the gene matches. The CDR3 DNA reads as TGTGCTAGTGCCCCTTGGGGGGGGTCCTACAATGAGCAGTTCTTC. It yields the protein CASAPWGGSYNEQFF.

The chain couples TRBV5-6 to TRBJ1-1, with D hard to call. The CDR3 is 14 amino acids. Trimming removed 2 bases at V and 0 bases at J, with 8 bases between. Germline V CDR1 and CDR2: SGHDT, YYEEEE. The CDR3 coding sequence is TGTGCCAGCAGCTTCGACCTCATGAACACTGAAGCTTTCTTT. Residues: CASSFDLMNTEAFF.

This chain links TRBV4-3 with TRBJ1-2, with D unresolved. The V and J ends lost 2 bases and 2 bases respectively, with 6 bases between them. The CDR3 is 13 amino acids. The germline V gene encodes CDR1 LGHNA and CDR2 YSLEER. The CDR3 protein is CASSQLGNYGYTF. In nucleotides, the CDR3 is TGCGCCAGCAGCCAACTGGGGAACTATGGCTACACCTTC.

The CDR3 is CASSRGGVTDTQYF. The CDR3, as DNA: TGTGCCAGCAGCCGGGGGGGCGTAACAGATACGCAGTATTTT. The chain is built from TRBV11-3 and TRBJ2-3; TRBD2 aligns across 8 bases. V was clipped by 5 bases and J by 3 bases; unmatched bases: 4. The CDR3 is 14 amino acids. CDR1 SGHNT and CDR2 YENEEA come from the germline V gene.

The J gene is TRBJ1-5, the V gene TRBV19, with no clear D. The CDR3 has 13 residues. Germline-derived CDR1 and CDR2 are LNHDA and SQIVND (reference sequence). V lost 4 bases and J 3 bases, leaving 7 bases between the germline ends. The CDR3 DNA follows: TGTGCCAGTAGTAGGAACTTCAATCAGCCCCAGCATTTT. This encodes CASSRNFNQPQHF.

CDR3 residues: CASSQDPGASYEQYF. The CDR3 DNA reads TGTGCCAGCAGCCAAGATCCGGGGGCATCATACGAGCAGTACTTC. The chain has TRBV14 and TRBJ2-7, with D perhaps being TRBD1 or TRBD2 (6 bases each). From germline, CDR1 is SGHDN and CDR2 FVKESK. V gave up 0 bases and J gave up 4 bases, with 13 bases separating them. There are 15 residues in the CDR3.

The rearrangement uses TRBV9 and TRBJ2-3; tentative D call: TRBD2 (7 bases). Trimming shortened V by 5 bases and J by 6 bases, and 19 bases separated the two germline ends. Germline V lookup: CDR1 SGDLS, CDR2 YYNGEE. This CDR3 contains 15 residues. CDR3 region: CASSRRGGSGDTQYF. CDR3 DNA sequence: TGTGCCAGCAGTCGGAGGGGGGGCTCCGGGGATACGCAGTATTTT.

The V gene is TRBV7-6, the J gene TRBJ2-1; 12 bases line up with TRBD2. Germline V gene sequence: CDR1 SGHVS, CDR2 FNYEAQ. The CDR3 is made up of 16 amino acids. With 4 bases clipped from V and 10 bases from J, the junction kept 11 bases outside the gene matches. The CDR3: CASSSLITSGGPEQFF. The DNA of the CDR3 is TGTGCCAGCAGCTCGCTGATAACTAGCGGGGGGCCAGAGCAGTTCTTC.

This chain links TRBV5-1 with TRBJ1-1; 8 positions agree with TRBD1. J lost 2 bases, V lost 4 bases, and 13 bases had no gene match. The germline V gene encodes CDR1 SGHRS and CDR2 YFSETQ. The CDR3 sequence is 17 residues long. In nucleotides, the CDR3 is TGCGCCAGCAGCCTCCGACAGGGGAGTCCTATAAACACTGAAGCTTTCTTT. Translated, it gives CASSLRQGSPINTEAFF.

The chain recombines TRBV19 with TRBJ1-5; tentative D call: TRBD1 (6 bases). V lost 5 bases, J lost 0 bases, and 20 bases lay in between. The CDR3 covers 18 residues. The germline CDR1 and CDR2 sequences are LNHDA and SQIVND (reference sequence). The CDR3 loop is CASSLRDTLFYSNQPQHF. The CDR3, as DNA: TGTGCCAGTAGTTTAAGGGACACCCTCTTTTATAGCAATCAGCCCCAGCATTTT. The variable domain in full, with the rest retrieved from reference TRBV19 and TRBJ1-5, is DGGITQSPKYLFRKEGQNVTLSCEQNLNHDAMYWYRQDPGQGLRLIYYSQIVNDFQKGDIAEGYSVSREKKESFPLTVTSAQKNPTAFYLCASSLRDTLFYSNQPQHFGDGTRLSIL.

The V gene is TRBV5-6, the J gene TRBJ1-1, with D perhaps matching TRBD1 (6 bases). The CDR3 length is 14 residues. Trimming took 1 base from V and 1 from J, leaving 8 bases between them. Looked up from germline, CDR1 is SGHDT and CDR2 is YYEEEE. CDR3 in amino acids: CASSLSGENTEAFF. CDR3 in DNA: TGTGCCAGCAGCTTGTCAGGGGAGAACACTGAAGCTTTCTTT. Full variable domain (remainder filled in from reference TRBV5-6 and TRBJ1-1): DAGVTQSPTHLIKTRGQQVTLRCSPKSGHDTVSWYQQALGQGPQFIFQYYEEEERQRGNFPDRFSGHQFPNYSSELNVNALLLGDSALYLCASSLSGENTEAFFGQGTRLTVV.

The chain carries TRBV7-8 and TRBJ2-3; a weak D match, TRBD2 (6 bases). The CDR3 is 18 amino acids. The V gene lost 1 base and the J gene lost 0 bases, with 17 bases spanning the gap. The germline V gene encodes CDR1 SGHVS and CDR2 FQNEAQ. The CDR3 DNA is TGTGCCAGCAGCTTAGTAGTTAGCGGCCTATCTAGCACAGATACGCAGTATTTT. Translation gives CASSLVVSGLSSTDTQYF.

The chain carries TRBV4-3 and TRBJ1-1; D remains unclear. The length of the CDR3 is 14 residues. Germline-derived CDR1 and CDR2 are LGHNA and YSLEER. Deletions cut 7 bases from V and 6 bases from J, with 18 bases between. CDR3 protein: CASTRAANGAEAFF. For the CDR3, the DNA is TGCGCCAGCACCCGAGCGGCTAACGGGGCTGAAGCTTTCTTT.

The chain employs TRBV14 and TRBJ1-2; 9 bases match TRBD1. Trimming cost V 4 bases and J 9 bases; bases outside gene matches: 9. The CDR3 is made up of 14 amino acids. Germline V lookup: CDR1 SGHDN, CDR2 FVKESK. CDR3 protein: CASSRHRDRVRYTF. Written as DNA, the CDR3 is TGTGCCAGCAGCCGCCACCGGGACAGGGTTCGCTACACCTTC.

V gene TRBV18 combines with J gene TRBJ1-1; no definite D call. The V and J ends lost 3 bases and 5 bases respectively, with 13 bases between them. The V gene's germline CDR1 is KGHSH and CDR2 LQKENI. CDR3 length: 14 amino acids. The DNA for the CDR3 is TGTGCCAGCTCACCGTTTATTGGGGAAACTGAAGCTTTCTTT. Translating gives CASSPFIGETEAFF.

The J gene is TRBJ1-5, the V gene TRBV7-2; the D gene is possibly TRBD1 (6 bases). With 5 bases removed from V and 2 bases from J, the gap between germline ends came to 19 bases. The length of the CDR3 is 17 residues. The V gene's germline CDR1 is SGHTA and CDR2 FQGNSA. In DNA form, the CDR3 reads TGTGCCAGCAGCCCGGGGGGCCAGGGTGATGGCAATCAGCCCCAGCATTTT. Translation: CASSPGGQGDGNQPQHF.

The V gene is TRBV7-2, the J gene TRBJ2-7, with D possibly matching TRBD2 (5 bases). The CDR3 length is 15 residues. Trimming took 5 bases from V and 3 from J, leaving 17 bases between them. Germline V gene data show CDR1 as SGHTA and CDR2 as FQGNSA. The CDR3 protein is CASSPQLYGSYEQYF. Here the CDR3 DNA reads TGTGCCAGCAGCCCCCAACTGTATGGGAGCTACGAGCAGTACTTC.

The V gene is TRBV6-6, the J gene TRBJ2-7; a weak D match, TRBD2 (6 bases). The CDR3 consists of 15 residues. CDR1 and CDR2 from the germline V gene are MNHNY and SVGAGI (reference sequence). V lost 5 bases and J lost 3, with 17 bases in between. The chain's CDR3 is CASSRVSGPGYEQYF. CDR3 sequence (DNA): TGTGCCAGCAGTCGAGTAAGCGGGCCGGGCTACGAGCAGTACTTC.

CDR3 in amino acids: CASSVAGNNQPQHF. The CDR3 DNA follows: TGTGCCAGCAGCGTGGCGGGGAACAATCAGCCCCAGCATTTT. The chain joins TRBV9 to TRBJ1-5; D unresolved. The CDR3 loop spans 14 amino acids. V dropped 2 bases and J dropped 3 bases, with 9 bases sitting between them. Germline V gives CDR1 SGDLS, CDR2 YYNGEE.